This section outlines one T cell receptor (beta chain) sequence together with its context. Its specificity is not known. Individual cDNA molecules received unique molecular identifiers. TCRdb re-derived calls from the 5' RACE reads in MiXCR, one entry per CDR3 protein. The sample has around 58,000 distinct CDR3 sequences; roughly 5% are singletons. The sample originates from a study of early T cells in non-severe SARS-CoV-2 infection. About the research overall: Chains were not paired, and sequencing was done on bulk RNA from unsorted whole blood.

General study points: A preference for anti-spike CD8 responses marked VDJdb matching, which missed private and CD4 specificities.

The clonotype was recovered from an adult who was a healthcare worker with PCR-confirmed SARS-CoV-2 infection or an uninfected control (not recorded which). The sample comprised whole blood.

The CDR3 here is CASSQDLRSNQPQHF. For the CDR3, the DNA is TGTGCCAGCAGCCAAGATCTGCGGAGCAATCAGCCCCAGCATTTT. The chain has TRBV3-1 and TRBJ1-5, with D unresolved. Trimming stripped 0 bases from V and 1 base from J, with 7 bases between. In germline, CDR1 is LGHDT, CDR2 YNNKEL (reference sequence). The CDR3 extends over 15 amino acids.